A single sample is the source of the 13 T cell receptor beta chains below, sequenced in a study of blood T cell repertoires in COVID-19 (dated by TCRdb to 2020 to 2022). Library preparation was by the immunoSEQ multiplex PCR assay. In its TCRdb copy, this immuneACCESS table keeps in-frame sequences only and misses some clones. Where compared with another copy, unresolved V genes explain less than half of these, and the others have no known cause. This sample comprises 90,000 to 130,000 clones, just over 70% of them detected only once. The biggest ten clones account for about 2% of the sample. What was sequenced was peripheral blood. The receptors derive from a woman between 35 and 50 years old with acute or convalescent COVID-19.

Written as DNA, the CDR3 is TGCGCCAGCAGCGCGCTAGTGGGGGCTCGGAGCTCCTACAATGAGCAGTTCTTC. This translates into CASSALVGARSSYNEQFF. V and J are TRBV5-1 and TRBJ2-1; TRBD1 is a possible D gene (6 bases). The CDR3 length is 18 residues. Trimming removed 4 bases at V and 0 bases at J, with 20 bases between. Germline lookup yields CDR1 SGHRS and CDR2 YFSETQ.

This chain connects TRBV7-9 to TRBJ2-6, with 7 bases identical to TRBD1. The V gene end was trimmed by 0 bases and the J gene end by 0 bases; junction bases not matched to a gene: 5. The CDR3 has 18 amino acids. Germline V gene sequence: CDR1 SEHNR, CDR2 FQNEAQ (reference sequence). CDR3 sequence: CASSLATGWGSGANVLTF. As DNA, the CDR3 is TGTGCCAGCAGCTTAGCGACAGGGTGGGGCTCTGGGGCCAACGTCCTGACTTTC.

The V and J genes are TRBV18 and TRBJ2-7, with 9 bases lining up with TRBD1. V was pared by 5 bases and J by 5 bases, with 7 bases of the junction left unmatched. This CDR3 has 14 amino acids. Germline values: CDR1 KGHSH, CDR2 LQKENI. CDR3 region: CASSGYRQGDEQYF. In nucleotides, the CDR3 is TGTGCCAGCTCAGGGTACCGACAGGGGGACGAGCAGTACTTC.

This chain joins TRBV21-1 and TRBJ1-5. TRBV21-1 is a listed pseudogene. The CDR3 consists of 17 residues. DNA for the CDR3: TGTGCCAGCAGCAAGGCTGTGCGGGAAGTGAGGAGTCAGCCCCAGCATTTT. Its protein is CASSKAVREVRSQPQHF.

This chain uses TRBV14 with TRBJ1-2; no clear D gene. This CDR3 contains 14 residues. CDR1 and CDR2 (germline): SGHDN, FVKESK. Trimming left V 4 bases short and J 4 bases short, with 13 bases between. The CDR3 DNA follows: TGTGCCAGCAGCCCGGGAGTTCTAGCCTATGGCTACACCTTC. This codes for CASSPGVLAYGYTF.

The rearrangement joins TRBV19 to TRBJ1-5, with D tentatively TRBD1 (5 bases). The CDR3 has 14 residues. Germline CDR1 LNHDA, CDR2 SQIVND (reference sequence). Trimming removed 6 bases from V and 0 bases from J, with 9 bases in between. CDR3: CASRWGSSNQPQHF. The CDR3 DNA is TGTGCCAGTAGGTGGGGCTCTAGCAATCAGCCCCAGCATTTT.

The chain carries TRBV29-1 and TRBJ1-1, with 8 bases matching TRBD1. V trimming: 6 bases; J trimming: 7 bases; junction bases outside the gene matches: 16. This CDR3 is built from 15 residues. The germline V gene has CDR1 SQVTM and CDR2 ANQGSEA. The CDR3 DNA reads TGCAGCGTCGCCACAGCAACAGGGGGATCGGGTGAAGCTTTCTTT. The encoded protein is CSVATATGGSGEAFF.

This clone was observed a handful of times. This chain connects TRBV5-1 to TRBJ2-7; D remains unclear. Per germline, CDR1 SGHRS and CDR2 YFSETQ. This CDR3 comprises 13 residues. The ends were cut back, 1 base at V and 2 bases at J, with 7 bases in the middle. CDR3 bases: TGCGCCAGCAGCTTGACTCATACCTACGAGCAGTACTTC. This codes for CASSLTHTYEQYF.

V usage is TRBV12-3 or TRBV12-4 and J usage is TRBJ2-7; the D is unclear. The germline V and J ends were trimmed by 4 bases and 3 bases, with 10 bases remaining between them. This CDR3 region has 13 residues. The CDR3 bases are TGTGCCAGCAGTTCTGACACCGTCTACGAGCAGTACTTC. Translated, it gives CASSSDTVYEQYF.

The chain carries TRBV7-2 and TRBJ1-2; the D gene is possibly TRBD1 (5 bases). The CDR3 length is 14 residues. V gave up 1 base and J gave up 4 bases, with 10 bases separating them. Germline assignment: CDR1 SGHTA and CDR2 FQGNSA. Written as DNA, the CDR3 is TGTGCCAGCAGCTTAGACCAGGGTACCTATGGCTACACCTTC. Amino acids: CASSLDQGTYGYTF.

This clone has a single count. Here the CDR3 reads CASSFNRGQYGYTF. The CDR3 DNA follows: TGTGCCAGCAGTTTTAACCGAGGACAGTATGGCTACACCTTC. V usage is TRBV28 and J usage is TRBJ1-2; TRBD1 is a possible D gene (6 bases). The CDR3 spans 14 residues. V lost 3 bases and J lost 5, with 13 bases in between. Germline V CDR1 and CDR2: MDHEN, SYDVKM.

The V call is TRBV19, the J call TRBJ1-2, with 9 bases aligning to TRBD1. V was clipped by 5 bases and J by 2 bases; unmatched bases: 6. The length of the CDR3 is 15 residues. From germline, CDR1 is LNHDA and CDR2 SQIVND (reference sequence). The CDR3 region has the DNA TGTGCCAGTAGTCTCATCGGGACAGGGAACTATGGCTACACCTTC. This sequence encodes CASSLIGTGNYGYTF. Full variable domain (rest looked up from reference TRBV19 and TRBJ1-2): DGGITQSPKYLFRKEGQNVTLSCEQNLNHDAMYWYRQDPGQGLRLIYYSQIVNDFQKGDIAEGYSVSREKKESFPLTVTSAQKNPTAFYLCASSLIGTGNYGYTFGSGTRLTVV.

The V call is TRBV10-3, the J call TRBJ2-7; D is possibly TRBD1 (7 bases). Trimming took off 10 bases at V and 2 bases at J, with 18 bases between the two ends. Germline-derived CDR1 and CDR2 are ENHRY and SYGVKD. The CDR3 runs to 14 residues. CDR3 protein: CATRQGGSAYEQYF. For the CDR3, the DNA is TGTGCCACCAGGCAGGGGGGATCGGCCTACGAGCAGTACTTC.